This entry is about one TCR beta chain. Its antigen is not identified. The table came from immunoSEQ multiplex PCR; TCRdb's copy has only in-frame clones and leaves some out. The sample consists of around 65,000 clones, around 90% of them appearing once. Germline assignment: CDR1 LNHNV and CDR2 YYDKDF (reference sequence). The V end lost 7 bases, the J end lost 7 bases, and 20 bases lay between the germline ends. The CDR3 length is 15 residues. The sample originates from a study of OX40 agonist ivuxolimab in advanced cancers. Study-wide background: Intravenous ivuxolimab at 0.01 to 10 mg/kg was given to patients every 2 weeks.

Study-wide results and caveats: CD4+ and CD8+ T cells in blood underwent clonal expansion by week 6 at 0.1 to 3.0 mg/kg. CD8+ T cells showed, on average, more clonal expansion than CD4+ cells.

This clonotype originated in an adult with an advanced solid tumor such as melanoma, head and neck, liver or kidney cancer. The chain is built from TRBV15 and TRBJ2-1, with a tentative D call TRBD2 (6 bases). The sample was CD4+ or CD8+ T cells sorted from blood, taken in a trial of the OX40 agonist ivuxolimab. The CDR3 is CATNRRGKQVNEQFF. In DNA form, the CDR3 reads TGTGCCACCAACCGGAGGGGAAAACAGGTGAATGAGCAGTTCTTC.